These T cell receptor beta chains were read from a single sample in a study of response to subunit inactivated influenza vaccine. TCRdb redid the calling of the RT-PCR reads with MiXCR, one entry per CDR3 protein. The repertoire holds about 570,000 distinct CDR3 sequences, with around 11% as singletons. Separately, the same data were catalogued under a study of T cells expressing NK-cell markers.

The sequencing here drew on PBMCs from blood, taken on the day of vaccination. These receptors originate from a man aged 45-65 years who received an inactivated influenza vaccine. Both conserved end residues are part of each CDR3. The D gene is left open where the match is weak. A row's size may be missing; if present it is once, few, many or a size class.

j_gene,d_gene,abundance,v_gene,CDR3aa,CDR3nt
TRBJ1-1,TRBD1,.,TRBV7-9,CASKSGQDTEAFF,TGTGCCAGCAAGTCAGGACAGGACACTGAAGCTTTCTTT
TRBJ1-5,.,.,TRBV6-1,CASSQGPRPQHF,TGTGCCAGCAGTCAGGGCCCCAGGCCCCAGCATTTT
TRBJ2-3,TRBD2,many,TRBV11-2,CASSLGLAATDTQYF,TGTGCCAGCAGCTTAGGCCTAGCGGCCACAGATACGCAGTATTTT
TRBJ2-7,.,.,TRBV7-6,CASSLTQGLSLEQYF,TGTGCCAGCAGCTTAACTCAGGGATTATCTCTCGAGCAGTACTTC
TRBJ2-1,TRBD1,.,TRBV20-1,CSAQDRPPYNEQFF,TGCAGTGCCCAGGACAGGCCCCCTTACAATGAGCAGTTCTTC
TRBJ1-5,.,few,TRBV6-5,CASSSSGNSNQPQHF,TGTGCCAGCAGTTCCTCGGGAAATAGCAATCAGCCCCAGCATTTT
TRBJ2-4,.,few,TRBV3-1,CASSQERRIQYF,TGTGCCAGCAGCCAAGAGAGGCGCATTCAGTACTTC
TRBJ2-3,TRBD2,once,TRBV20-1,CSASPGTSGVSTDTQYF,TGCAGTGCTAGCCCCGGGACTAGCGGGGTGTCCACAGATACGCAGTATTTT
TRBJ2-7,.,few,TRBV20-1,CSARDYGTFASEQYF,TGCAGTGCTAGAGATTACGGCACCTTCGCCTCCGAGCAGTACTTC
TRBJ2-7,.,many,TRBV6-5,CASSPGVGEQYF,TGTGCCAGCAGTCCAGGGGTTGGCGAGCAGTACTTC
TRBJ1-2,TRBD1,few,TRBV12-3/TRBV12-4,CASSPTGSGYTF,TGTGCCAGCAGCCCGACAGGGTCGGGCTACACCTTC